Here is one T cell receptor beta chain with its context. Its antigen has not been determined. No much larger clonotype is one base removed from it; base qualities were not supplied. The data belong to a study of shared T cell receptors in the human thymus (dated by TCRdb to the early 2020s). A note on the overall study: The study examined how self-reactive, shared T-cell receptor alpha chains are generated in the human thymus.

Preparation of the library involved the immunoSEQ multiplex PCR assay. This is the immuneACCESS table as TCRdb keeps it, with only in-frame sequences that have V and J called. A part of the clones is gone; compared with another copy, unresolved V genes explain less than half, and the rest is unexplained. The sample table contains 630,000 or so clones; only one count was recorded for roughly 86% of them. 0.009% to 0.0095% of the sample rests with the top ten. CDR1 and CDR2, looked up from the germline V gene, are ENHRY and SYGVKD. Including cysteine and phenylalanine, the CDR3 has 18 amino acids. The retained sequence is limited to the CDR3, 54 bases, with the frame set at the first base. V sheds 8 bases and J sheds 0 bases, leaving 22 bases between their ends. This sample also appeared in a second study, on human thymus T cells. Per the second study: In Finland, the donors were immunologically healthy infants who were having open corrective cardiac surgery for congenital heart defects. Thymus tissue was obtained as surgical resects removed during corrective cardiac surgery. Both the thymic and the peripheral blood repertoires appeared to show biased V and J gene segment usage. The related research reported highly overlapping thymic TCR repertoires among unrelated individuals. TCR alpha and beta repertoires from fewer than ten infant thymus samples and four related peripheral blood samples were characterized in the study. The infant donors were about 7 to 244 days old, and the cohort included over five males and two females. Thymocytes were mechanically released from the tissue and were stored as pellets of about 10-30 million cells at -70 degrees C. A QIAsymphony instrument was used to extract genomic DNA from frozen cell pellets. TCRB and TCRAD loci were amplified from a standardized quantity of quality-controlled genomic DNA using the immunoSEQ multiplex PCR assay. Amplicons spanned the V(D)J region at a length sufficient to cover the CDR3 and identify V and J genes. Through the commercial immunoSEQ service, the amplicons were sequenced on an Illumina platform. Corrections for primer bias and sequencing errors followed previously described methods, while TCRAD and TCRB definitions were based on the IMGT database. Repertoires were analysed with immunoSEQ Analyzer 3.0 and VDJTools, covering basic statistics, V/J segment usage, diversity estimates, rarefaction and pairwise overlap. To estimate diversity, the Chao1, ChaoE, Efron-Thisted, Shannon and inverse Simpson indices were applied, and diversity was also estimated on datasets down-sampled to the smallest sample. Repertoire overlap used strict matching of CDR3 nucleotide sequence, V gene and J gene, with Jaccard-based multidimensional scaling clustering. Thymus samples yielded on average about 810,000 unique TCRB clonotypes, compared with around 84,000 from blood samples.

The chain is made from TRBV10-3 and TRBJ1-4; a tentative D match to TRBD1 spans 6 bases. The receptor comes from a boy in the first two years of life with a congenital heart defect. Donor details come from another sample of the same person, matched by shared clones. The sequenced sample was thymocytes. The DNA reads as follows: TGTGCCATCTCTACCCGGGTAGGGGACAACTCAACTAATGAAAAACTGTTTTTT. Its protein reads: CAISTRVGDNSTNEKLFF.